The 14 T cell receptor beta chains given below trace back to one sample, sequenced in a study of cytomegalovirus exposure and HLA in healthy donors. The PCR employed 60 Vbeta primers together with 13 Jbeta primers. The protocol was immunoSEQ multiplex PCR, while the TCRdb copy is restricted to in-frame clones and leaves out a portion. The table lists some 150,000 clones, 55% to 75% of them singletons. The sample consisted of PBMCs. The receptors here all came from a woman aged 60 to 75 in good health and CMV-seropositive.

The rearrangement joins TRBV20-1 to TRBJ1-1, with TRBD1 as a possible D gene (5 bases). The CDR3 has 11 residues. From germline, CDR1 is DFQATT and CDR2 SNEGSKA (reference sequence). Trimming took off 4 bases at V and 4 bases at J, with 7 bases between the two ends. In nucleotides, the CDR3 is TGCAGTGCTACAGGGTTCACTGAAGCTTTCTTT. Translating it yields CSATGFTEAFF.

On this clone: Other DNA sequences within the sample encode an identical CDR3. This chain joins TRBV18 and TRBJ1-2, with D uncertain. The CDR3 length is 13 residues. The V gene lost 2 bases and the J gene lost 0 bases, with 4 bases spanning the gap. Germline CDR1 and CDR2: KGHSH and LQKENI. The CDR3 reads CASSPDSNYGYTF. The CDR3 region has the DNA TGTGCCAGCTCACCAGACTCTAACTATGGCTACACCTTC.

The rearrangement links TRBV29-1 to TRBJ2-3; 13 bases fit TRBD2. Germline-derived CDR1 and CDR2 are SQVTM and ANQGSEA. J gave up 4 bases and V 6 bases, and 4 bases lay outside the gene matches. The CDR3 extends over 14 amino acids. The CDR3 nucleotides read TGCAGCGTCGCAGGACTAGCGGGAGCAGATACGCAGTATTTT. Its protein is CSVAGLAGADTQYF.

J is TRBJ1-2 and V is TRBV18, with TRBD1 matching over 12 bases. Germline CDR1 KGHSH, CDR2 LQKENI. CDR3 length: 15 residues. The V gene end was trimmed by 8 bases and the J gene end by 8 bases; junction bases not matched to a gene: 12. The CDR3 sequence: CASTTRDRGPMGYTF. For the CDR3, the DNA is TGTGCCAGCACCACCCGGGACAGGGGGCCGATGGGCTACACCTTC.

In this sample, this clone turned up a few times. The V call is TRBV5-6, the J call TRBJ1-1, with TRBD1 matching 7 bases. Looked up from germline, CDR1 is SGHDT and CDR2 is YYEEEE. Trimming removed 6 bases from V and 4 bases from J; junction bases left unmatched: 9. The CDR3 length is 14 residues. In DNA, the CDR3 is TGTGCCAGCACCTCAATTTCAGGGGGCACTGAAGCTTTCTTT. Translation gives CASTSISGGTEAFF.

The CDR3 DNA sequence: TGCGCCAGCAGCTTGGGACAGGGAAGGCCTTACAATGAGCAGTTCTTC. Its protein product is CASSLGQGRPYNEQFF. The chain links TRBV5-1 to TRBJ2-1, with 7 nucleotides matching TRBD1. V lost 0 bases, J lost 4 bases, and 7 bases stayed unmatched. The CDR3 spans 16 residues. CDR1 is SGHRS, CDR2 YFSETQ, per germline.

V is TRBV5-1 and J is TRBJ2-1, with TRBD2 identical over 14 bases. The CDR3 has 18 residues. CDR1 is SGHRS, CDR2 YFSETQ, per germline. Trimming at V came to 2 bases and at J to 0 bases, leaving 4 bases not matched to a gene. The CDR3 DNA sequence: TGCGCCAGCAGCTTCGGGACTAGCGGGAGCTCCTCCTACAATGAGCAGTTCTTC. This translates into CASSFGTSGSSSYNEQFF.

The chain links TRBV7-9 to TRBJ1-1, with 8 bases fitting TRBD1. Trimming removed 5 bases from V and 11 bases from J; junction bases left unmatched: 7. Germline lookup yields CDR1 SEHNR and CDR2 FQNEAQ (reference sequence). CDR3 length equals 12 residues. CDR3 nucleotides: TGTGCCAGCAGCCCGACAGGGGATGGGGCTTTCTTT. Amino acid sequence: CASSPTGDGAFF.

The V gene is TRBV7-2, the J gene TRBJ1-4, with 9 nucleotides matching TRBD1. V lost 5 bases to trimming and J lost 3 bases; unmatched junction nucleotides: 7. The CDR3 is made up of 16 amino acids. Germline CDR1 SGHTA, CDR2 FQGNSA. The CDR3 DNA sequence: TGTGCCAGCAGCCAAAACAGGGGGCAGGCTAATGAAAAACTGTTTTTT. As protein: CASSQNRGQANEKLFF. Filled out from reference TRBV7-2 and TRBJ1-4, the complete variable domain reads GAGVSQSPSNKVTEKGKDVELRCDPISGHTALYWYRQSLGQGLEFLIYFQGNSAPDKSGLPSDRFSAERTGGSVSTLTIQRTQQEDSAVYLCASSQNRGQANEKLFFGSGTQLSVL.

The V and J genes are TRBV6-1 and TRBJ2-7; 8 bases map to TRBD2. V was clipped by 2 bases and J by 6 bases; unmatched bases: 6. Germline values: CDR1 MNHNS, CDR2 SASEGT. The CDR3 consists of 14 residues. CDR3 in amino acids: CASSESGGGREQYF. In nucleotides, the CDR3 is TGTGCCAGCAGTGAATCGGGGGGGGGACGCGAGCAGTACTTC.

The gene calls are TRBV11-2 and TRBJ2-5; possible D gene TRBD2, 6 bases. The length of the CDR3 is 16 residues. The germline gives CDR1 SGHAT, CDR2 FQNNGV. V lost 0 bases, J lost 3 bases, and 14 bases lay in between. The CDR3 spells CASSLELAGIEETQYF. DNA for the CDR3: TGTGCCAGCAGCTTAGAACTAGCTGGGATCGAAGAGACCCAGTACTTC.

The chain joins TRBV5-1 to TRBJ1-6; weak D call: TRBD1 (5 bases). The CDR3 extends over 16 amino acids. Per germline, CDR1 SGHRS and CDR2 YFSETQ. Trimming pared 3 bases from V and 7 bases from J, leaving 17 bases between. CDR3 region: CASSSGSTGLNSPLHF. In DNA, the CDR3 is TGCGCCAGCAGCTCAGGGTCCACCGGACTAAATTCACCCCTCCACTTT.

V gene TRBV9 combines with J gene TRBJ2-6, with 9 bases identical to TRBD1. This CDR3 has 16 residues. The trim removed 3 bases at V and 3 bases at J, leaving 4 bases unmatched. The germline CDR1 and CDR2 sequences are SGDLS and YYNGEE. CDR3 sequence (DNA): TGTGCCAGCAGCGCGACAGGGGGTGGTGGGGCCAACGTCCTGACTTTC. Translating gives CASSATGGGGANVLTF.

The chain links TRBV29-1 to TRBJ2-1; D is perhaps TRBD2 (7 bases). This CDR3 has 14 amino acids. CDR1 is SQVTM and CDR2 is ANQGSEA in the germline V gene. Trimming took 2 bases from V and 5 from J, leaving 13 bases between them. CDR3 protein: CSVELAGANNEQFF. CDR3 coding DNA: TGCAGCGTTGAATTGGCGGGGGCAAACAATGAGCAGTTCTTC.